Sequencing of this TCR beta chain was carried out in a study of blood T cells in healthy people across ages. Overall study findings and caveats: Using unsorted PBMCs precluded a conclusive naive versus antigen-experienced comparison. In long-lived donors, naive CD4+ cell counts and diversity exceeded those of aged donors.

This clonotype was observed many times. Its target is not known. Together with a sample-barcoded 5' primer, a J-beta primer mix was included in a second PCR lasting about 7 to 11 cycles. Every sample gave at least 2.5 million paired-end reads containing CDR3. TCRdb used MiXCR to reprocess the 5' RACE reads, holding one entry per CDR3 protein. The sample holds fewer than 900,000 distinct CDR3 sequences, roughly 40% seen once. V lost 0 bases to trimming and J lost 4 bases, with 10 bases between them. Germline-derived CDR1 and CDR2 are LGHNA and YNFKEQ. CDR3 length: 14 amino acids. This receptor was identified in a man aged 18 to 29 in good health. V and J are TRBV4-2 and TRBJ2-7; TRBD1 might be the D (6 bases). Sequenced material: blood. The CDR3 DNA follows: TGTGCCAGCAGCCAAGATTTGAGGGGGTACGAGCAGTACTTC. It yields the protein CASSQDLRGYEQYF.